A single sample gave rise to the 28 T cell receptor beta chains below, sequenced in a study of CD8+CD57+ T cells in acquired aplastic anemia. Genomic DNA was employed as the template in profiling TCR beta VDJ and CDR3. One entry per CDR3 protein results from TCRdb running MiXCR on the reads. The sample contains approximately 70,000 distinct CDR3 sequences, 55% of which appear only once. The sample consisted of sorted CD4+, CD8+, or CD8+CD57+ T cells (not recorded which) from PBMCs. These receptor sequences come from a human donor in good health, serving as a control.

V usage is TRBV11-2 and J usage is TRBJ2-5, with D possibly being TRBD1 (6 bases). Trimming took 5 bases from V and 5 from J, leaving 21 bases between them. CDR1 is SGHAT and CDR2 is FQNNGV in the germline V gene. The CDR3 consists of 16 residues. The CDR3 loop reads CASSPHPQGKRETQYF. The DNA of the CDR3 is TGTGCCAGCAGCCCACATCCCCAGGGGAAGCGGGAGACCCAGTACTTC.

This clonotype is deemed medium-sized (0.01 to 0.1%). V gene TRBV2 combines with J gene TRBJ1-6; TRBD1 matches at 9 bases. The CDR3 extends over 16 amino acids. CDR1 and CDR2 from the germline V gene are SNHLY and FYNNEI. The ends lost 5 bases at V and 7 bases at J; junction bases unmatched: 9. CDR3 region: CASSRDRDRVNSPLHF. In DNA form, the CDR3 reads TGTGCCAGCAGTCGGGACAGGGACAGGGTGAATTCACCCCTCCACTTT.

This clonotype was observed at least ten times. The chain links TRBV20-1 to TRBJ2-1; TRBD2 matches at 7 bases. The ends lost 5 bases at V and 9 bases at J; junction bases unmatched: 10. Germline V gives CDR1 DFQATT, CDR2 SNEGSKA (reference sequence). CDR3 size: 13 residues. CDR3 DNA sequence: TGCAGTGCTCTCCCCCGACTAGCTACTGAGCAGTTCTTC. It codes for CSALPRLATEQFF.

This clonotype was observed many times. V usage is TRBV9 and J usage is TRBJ1-2; 7 bases are shared with TRBD1. Germline V gene sequence: CDR1 SGDLS, CDR2 YYNGEE. CDR3 size: 16 residues. The junction had 9 bases not matched to a gene; V was cut back by 4 bases and J by 0 bases. Here the CDR3 DNA reads TGTGCCAGCAGCACAGGGGACCTTGTAACTAACTATGGCTACACCTTC. It yields the protein CASSTGDLVTNYGYTF.

In this sample, this clonotype turned up many times. This chain uses TRBV9 with TRBJ1-5; weak D call: TRBD1 (6 bases). The CDR3 runs to 14 residues. Trimming left V 4 bases short and J 2 bases short, with 10 bases between. Per the germline V gene, CDR1 is SGDLS and CDR2 is YYNGEE. DNA of the CDR3: TGTGCCAGCAGCATAGGGGGGGGCAATCAGCCCCAGCATTTT. This encodes CASSIGGGNQPQHF.

This clonotype was counted only a few times. The chain recombines TRBV19 with TRBJ1-4; 9 bases match TRBD1. V lost 6 bases and J lost 7; bases outside the gene matches: 9. There are 15 residues in the CDR3. CDR1 and CDR2 from the germline V gene are LNHDA and SQIVND (reference sequence). The CDR3 is CASSEGGQGVEKLFF. The CDR3 DNA sequence: TGTGCCAGTAGCGAGGGGGGACAGGGAGTTGAAAAACTGTTTTTT.

This clonotype was detected ten times or more. The chain combines TRBV20-1 with TRBJ2-1; D is possibly TRBD2 (7 bases). Germline CDR1 is DFQATT and CDR2 is SNEGSKA (reference sequence). V was clipped by 0 bases and J by 5 bases, with 23 bases between them. This CDR3 has 18 residues. Written as DNA, the CDR3 is TGCAGTGCTAGAGATCGGTCTGTGGTGGCGGGGGCAAACAATGAGCAGTTCTTC. It translates to CSARDRSVVAGANNEQFF.

This clonotype was detected only a few times. Here the CDR3 DNA reads TGCAGCGTTGACCGGGAGTCCCCCCACGAGCAGTACTTC. Translating gives CSVDRESPHEQYF. This rearrangement joins TRBV29-1 to TRBJ2-7, with a possible D match to TRBD2 (6 bases). The CDR3 spans 13 residues. Trimming removed 3 bases from V and 5 bases from J, with 14 bases in between. The germline V gene encodes CDR1 SQVTM and CDR2 ANQGSEA.

This clonotype was seen many times. V is TRBV20-1 and J is TRBJ2-1, with TRBD2 identical over 8 bases. CDR3 length: 12 amino acids. Trimming at V came to 8 bases and at J to 2 bases, leaving 2 bases not matched to a gene. From germline, CDR1 is DFQATT and CDR2 SNEGSKA (reference sequence). The DNA of the CDR3 is TGCAGTACGGGACTAGCCTACAATGAGCAGTTCTTC. Its translation is CSTGLAYNEQFF.

This clonotype was detected ten times or more. V and J are TRBV12-3 or TRBV12-4 and TRBJ1-3; D gene uncertain. The CDR3 is made up of 16 amino acids. Trimming left V 4 bases short and J 0 bases short, with 13 bases between. Here the CDR3 reads CASSSEPTYSGNTIYF. For the CDR3, the DNA is TGTGCCAGCAGTTCAGAGCCGACGTACTCTGGAAACACCATATATTTT.

This clonotype has a handful of counts. The chain joins TRBV24-1 to TRBJ2-1; possibly TRBD2 for D (5 bases). Germline V gene data show CDR1 as KGHDR and CDR2 as SFDVKD. V was clipped by 0 bases and J by 15 bases, with 17 bases between them. The CDR3 loop spans 14 amino acids. The CDR3 loop is CATSDLKFSGLRFF. CDR3 nucleotides: TGTGCCACCAGTGATTTGAAATTCAGCGGACTGCGGTTCTTC.

This clonotype has ten or more counts. The chain carries TRBV5-4 and TRBJ2-7; TRBD2 matches 9 bases. V shed 0 bases and J 6 bases; nucleotides not matched to a gene: 7. CDR1 and CDR2 (germline): SGHNT, YYREEE (reference sequence). This CDR3 contains 15 residues. CDR3 in amino acids: CASSLEGGGAREQYF. Written as DNA, the CDR3 is TGTGCCAGCAGCTTGGAGGGCGGGGGGGCACGCGAGCAGTACTTC.

This clonotype was observed many times. The rearrangement joins TRBV14 to TRBJ2-2; no clear D. Trimming removed 1 base at V and 2 bases at J, with 14 bases between. Germline V gene sequence: CDR1 SGHDN, CDR2 FVKESK. There are 17 residues in the CDR3. The CDR3 bases are TGTGCCAGCAGCCAAGCGGTTGGTGGGCCAAACACCGGGGAGCTGTTTTTT. Encoded protein: CASSQAVGGPNTGELFF.

The chain carries TRBV20-1 and TRBJ2-1; 7 bases line up with TRBD2. The J segment lost 6 bases and the V segment lost 5 bases, leaving 22 bases of the junction unmatched. CDR1 DFQATT and CDR2 SNEGSKA come from the germline V gene (reference sequence). CDR3 length: 18 amino acids. The CDR3 sequence: CSAPKTRLSGTPPNEQFF. The CDR3 DNA follows: TGCAGTGCTCCTAAGACCCGCCTGAGCGGGACTCCACCCAATGAGCAGTTCTTC.

This clonotype was observed at least ten times. This chain connects TRBV12-3 or TRBV12-4 to TRBJ1-4, with 10 positions matching TRBD1. The V gene end was trimmed by 3 bases and the J gene end by 7 bases; junction bases not matched to a gene: 2. The CDR3 totals 14 residues. The CDR3 region has the DNA TGTGCCAGCAGTTTGAGGACAGGGGGTGAAAAACTGTTTTTT. This gives the protein CASSLRTGGEKLFF.

The chain employs TRBV2 and TRBJ2-7; D tentatively reads TRBD1 or TRBD2 (5 bases each). Germline CDR1 and CDR2: SNHLY and FYNNEI. The CDR3 extends over 14 amino acids. V was clipped by 7 bases and J by 0 bases, with 13 bases between them. The CDR3 spells CASTPGPLSYEQYF. CDR3 in DNA: TGTGCCAGCACCCCGGGACCTCTCTCCTACGAGCAGTACTTC.

This clonotype was seen many times. The genes are TRBV24-1 and TRBJ2-5; D may correspond to TRBD1 or TRBD2 (7 bases each). The V gene lost 5 bases and the J gene lost 4 bases, with 19 bases spanning the gap. The CDR3 sequence is 16 residues long. Germline V CDR1 and CDR2: KGHDR, SFDVKD. The CDR3 bases are TGTGCCACCAGTGTAAGGGGGCAGGGAGGGGCAGAGACCCAGTACTTC. Its translation is CATSVRGQGGAETQYF.

The chain employs TRBV20-1 and TRBJ1-6; D gene uncertain. The germline V and J ends were trimmed by 6 bases and 3 bases, with 9 bases remaining between them. Germline-derived CDR1 and CDR2 are DFQATT and SNEGSKA (reference sequence). This CDR3 has 13 amino acids. The CDR3 is CSASHHYNSPLHF. The DNA of the CDR3 is TGCAGTGCCAGCCACCACTATAATTCACCCCTCCACTTT.

As to this clonotype: Relative to the germline gene, one junction end is altered; a read error may explain this. V gene TRBV20-1 combines with J gene TRBJ1-2; D gene ambiguous. The germline V gene has CDR1 DFQATT and CDR2 SNEGSKA (reference sequence). CDR3 length: 11 amino acids. The CDR3 DNA sequence: TGCAGTGCTAGAGAACACTATGGCTACACCTTT. This codes for CSAREHYGYTF.

This clonotype was counted only a few times. This CDR3 is missing its conserved last phenylalanine or tryptophan, likely due to a read error. No DNA is shown, since the ends of the CDR3 on it are uncertain; the CDR3 is the one TCRdb lists. The rearrangement joins TRBV15 to TRBJ1-6. The CDR3 is 8 residues long, ends included. CDR1 and CDR2 from the germline V gene are LNHNV and YYDKDF (reference sequence). The CDR3 sequence: CATSTPPV.

About this clonotype itself: A single base separates this from a much larger clone, so it may be a read error. The J gene is TRBJ1-2, the V gene TRBV6-1; 10 bases are shared with TRBD1. The CDR3 is 14 amino acids. Germline trimming cut 8 bases from V and 8 bases from J; bases unmatched to any gene: 11. CDR1 is MNHNS, CDR2 SASEGT, per germline. The CDR3 is CASGRDRGYQGYTF. In DNA form, the CDR3 reads TGTGCCAGCGGAAGGGACAGGGGTTATCAAGGCTACACCTTC.

This chain joins TRBV6-1 and TRBJ1-2; the D gene is possibly TRBD1 (5 bases). Trimming took 5 bases from V and 5 from J, leaving 9 bases between them. The germline gives CDR1 MNHNS, CDR2 SASEGT. The CDR3 consists of 12 residues. CDR3: CASSQGEYGYTF. CDR3 DNA sequence: TGTGCCAGCAGTCAAGGGGAGTATGGCTACACCTTC.

This clonotype was found many times. This chain links TRBV5-5 with TRBJ1-1; TRBD1 aligns across 7 bases. J lost 3 bases, V lost 4 bases, and 12 bases had no gene match. The germline V gene has CDR1 SGHKS and CDR2 YYEKEE (reference sequence). The CDR3 length is 16 residues. The CDR3 reads CASSPRGGRGDTEAFF. CDR3 DNA: TGTGCCAGCAGCCCACGAGGGGGCAGAGGGGACACTGAAGCTTTCTTT.

This clonotype was observed many times. The CDR3 here is CASSPDRSRRGNTIYF. DNA of the CDR3: TGTGCCAGTAGTCCCGACCGGTCCAGGAGAGGAAACACCATATATTTT. V and J are TRBV19 and TRBJ1-3; D gene ambiguous. The CDR3 covers 16 residues. Trimming removed 5 bases from V and 4 bases from J, with 18 bases in between. Looked up from germline, CDR1 is LNHDA and CDR2 is SQIVND (reference sequence). Looking up the rest from reference TRBV19 and TRBJ1-3 gives the full variable domain: DGGITQSPKYLFRKEGQNVTLSCEQNLNHDAMYWYRQDPGQGLRLIYYSQIVNDFQKGDIAEGYSVSREKKESFPLTVTSAQKNPTAFYLCASSPDRSRRGNTIYFGEGSWLTVV.

This clonotype was counted ten times or more. J is TRBJ2-1 and V is TRBV29-1; TRBD1 is a possible D gene (6 bases). V was cut by 3 bases and J by 9 bases, with 12 bases left in between. The CDR3 is made up of 12 amino acids. The germline CDR1 and CDR2 sequences are SQVTM and ANQGSEA. CDR3 sequence (DNA): TGCAGCGTTGATGAGGGGGTAACTGAGCAGTTCTTC. Its translation is CSVDEGVTEQFF.

This clonotype came up many times. The chain carries TRBV12-3 or TRBV12-4 and TRBJ2-7, with D possibly TRBD2 on 6 matching bases. This CDR3 spans 15 amino acids. Trimming removed 2 bases from V and 1 base from J, with 12 bases in between. The CDR3 region is CASSLRALASYEQYF. CDR3 bases: TGTGCCAGCAGTTTACGGGCACTAGCTTCCTACGAGCAGTACTTC.

The sample holds many counts of this clonotype. The chain combines TRBV3-1 with TRBJ2-7, with TRBD1 identical over 8 bases. Trimming cost V 4 bases and J 6 bases; bases outside gene matches: 8. The germline V gene encodes CDR1 LGHDT and CDR2 YNNKEL (reference sequence). The CDR3 has 14 residues. The CDR3 here is CASSLRGQAGEQYF. CDR3 bases: TGTGCCAGCAGCCTCAGGGGACAGGCTGGCGAGCAGTACTTC.

V and J are TRBV12-3 or TRBV12-4 and TRBJ1-2; the D is unclear. Trimming removed 5 bases at V and 4 bases at J, with 17 bases between. This CDR3 contains 15 residues. This chain's CDR3 is CASSQRPEGGYGYTF. Written as DNA, the CDR3 is TGTGCCAGCAGTCAGCGACCAGAAGGTGGCTATGGCTACACCTTC.